This TCR beta chain was sequenced in a study of cytomegalovirus exposure and HLA in healthy donors. The study ran its PCR with 60 Vbeta and 13 Jbeta primers. Sequencing was performed with immunoSEQ multiplex PCR; in TCRdb, only in-frame clones are kept and a portion is missing. The sample lists about 230,000 clones, approximately 80% occurring once. This CDR3 has 16 residues. Germline CDR1 LNHNV, CDR2 YYDKDF (reference sequence). With 0 bases removed from V and 7 bases from J, the gap between germline ends came to 15 bases. At the time of sampling, donors were nominally healthy, though unrecorded immune exposures were likely.

This clonotype originated in a woman aged 40 to 50 in good health and CMV-seronegative. This rearrangement joins TRBV15 to TRBJ1-4; maybe TRBD1 (6 bases). The specimen was PBMCs. The CDR3 loop reads CATSRDPQGIREKLFF. For the CDR3, the DNA is TGTGCCACCAGCAGAGATCCCCAGGGGATCCGTGAAAAACTGTTTTTT.